This T cell receptor beta chain was profiled in a study of T cells in narcolepsy. Profiled with immunoSEQ multiplex PCR; TCRdb holds only in-frame clones, not every one. The sample shows roughly 25,000 clones, more than 80% of them seen only once. Germline loops: CDR1 SGHVS, CDR2 FQNEAQ. V was trimmed by 3 bases and J by 3 bases, leaving 9 bases between them. This CDR3 region has 14 residues. Sequencing was performed on CD45RA- memory CD4+ T cells from PBMCs. The rearrangement joins TRBV7-8 to TRBJ1-5, with a tentative D call TRBD1 (6 bases). This receptor was obtained from a human donor with narcolepsy. CDR3 region: CASSLAGANQPQHF. Written as DNA, the CDR3 is TGTGCCAGCAGCTTGGCGGGGGCCAATCAGCCCCAGCATTTT.